Listed below are T cell receptor beta chains from one sample, sequenced in a study of response to subunit inactivated influenza vaccine. TCRdb passed the RT-PCR reads through MiXCR, listing each CDR3 protein once. The repertoire holds about 520,000 distinct CDR3 sequences, with 25% as singletons. The sample in question was CD4+ T cells sorted from PBMCs, obtained 4 to 6 days after vaccination. These receptors were obtained from a man aged 50 to 59 who received an inactivated influenza vaccine. Both conserved end residues are part of each CDR3. The D gene is left open where the match is weak. Expanded clones get a size class; other rows say once, few or many, or leave the size out.

>.|.|TRBV7-2|TRBJ1-1
CASSQGRQNTEAFF
TGTGCCAGCAGCCAAGGGAGGCAGAACACTGAAGCTTTCTTT
>TRBD2|few|TRBV4-1|TRBJ2-7
CASSQGGGRASYEQYF
TGCGCCAGCAGCCAAGGCGGGGGACGGGCCTCCTACGAGCAGTACTTC
>.|few|TRBV5-1|TRBJ1-4
CASSLALGRGAEKLFF
TGCGCCAGCAGCTTGGCCCTTGGGCGGGGTGCTGAAAAACTGTTTTTT
>.|.|TRBV4-1|TRBJ1-3
CASSQENSFGNTIYF
TGCGCCAGCAGCCAAGAAAACAGCTTTGGAAACACCATATATTTT
>.|few|TRBV29-1|TRBJ2-2
CSVSRAANTGELFF
TGCAGCGTCTCTAGGGCCGCGAACACCGGGGAGCTGTTTTTT
>.|.|TRBV19|TRBJ2-3
CASSPRRAGTQYF
TGTGCCAGTAGTCCCCGTCGAGCGGGTACGCAGTATTTT
>.|few|TRBV20-1|TRBJ2-1
CSAKDTGTKYNEQFF
TGCAGTGCAAAGGACACCGGGACAAAGTACAATGAGCAGTTCTTC
>.|.|TRBV7-8|TRBJ2-7
CASSDRSSVSHEQYF
TGTGCCAGCAGCGACCGCTCTAGCGTATCCCACGAGCAGTACTTC
>.|.|TRBV9|TRBJ2-7
CASSVEFLARTYEQYF
TGTGCCAGCAGCGTAGAATTCCTAGCTAGGACCTACGAGCAGTACTTC
>TRBD2|few|TRBV4-1|TRBJ2-1
CASSQTRTSGYNEQFF
TGCGCCAGCAGCCAAACTAGGACTAGCGGTTACAATGAGCAGTTCTTC
>TRBD2|once|TRBV10-3|TRBJ2-7
CAISQTSPRPYEQYF
TGTGCCATCAGCCAGACTAGCCCCAGGCCCTACGAGCAGTACTTC
>.|.|TRBV24-1|TRBJ2-5
CATSAVEGARETQYF
TGTGCCACCAGTGCGGTGGAAGGGGCCCGAGAGACCCAGTACTTC
>.|many|TRBV3-1|TRBJ1-1
CASSQVQGRTEAFF
TGTGCCAGCAGCCAAGTACAGGGAAGGACTGAAGCTTTCTTT
>TRBD2|.|TRBV7-9|TRBJ2-3
CASSDLAGSTDTQYF
TGTGCCAGCAGCGACCTAGCGGGGAGCACAGATACGCAGTATTTT
>.|.|TRBV6-5|TRBJ2-3
CASSYEGSKDTQYF
TGTGCCAGCAGTTACGAGGGTTCGAAAGATACGCAGTATTTT
>TRBD2|few|TRBV5-1|TRBJ2-1
CASSLALTSATYNEQFF
TGCGCCAGCAGCTTGGCTCTAACTAGCGCGACCTACAATGAGCAGTTCTTC
>.|once|TRBV20-1|TRBJ1-5
CSAREEGIKPQHF
TGCAGTGCCAGGGAGGAAGGGATCAAGCCCCAGCATTTT
>.|.|TRBV7-3|TRBJ2-7
CASSHRDWRPHEQYF
TGTGCCAGCAGCCATAGGGACTGGCGGCCCCACGAGCAGTACTTC
>.|.|TRBV4-2|TRBJ2-3
CASSQVGAIFPDTQYF
TGTGCCAGCAGCCAAGTTGGGGCCATATTCCCAGATACGCAGTATTTT
>TRBD1|.|TRBV4-1|TRBJ1-1
CASSQEDRVQTEAFF
TGCGCCAGCAGCCAGGAGGACAGGGTTCAAACTGAAGCTTTCTTT
>TRBD2|few|TRBV5-1|TRBJ2-5
CASSFLSGSETQYF
TGCGCCAGCAGCTTTCTTAGCGGGAGTGAGACCCAGTACTTC
>.|.|TRBV28|TRBJ2-7
CASSFWVPTSLYEQYF
TGTGCCAGCAGTTTCTGGGTTCCGACTAGTCTCTACGAGCAGTACTTC
>TRBD2|.|TRBV20-1|TRBJ2-3
CSASRTSGGSTDTQYF
TGCAGTGCTAGCCGGACTAGCGGGGGGAGCACAGATACGCAGTATTTT
>TRBD1|.|TRBV7-8|TRBJ1-2
CASSTRTGGNGYGYTF
TGTGCCAGCAGCACCCGGACAGGGGGAAATGGTTATGGCTACACCTTC
>.|.|TRBV29-1|TRBJ2-1
CSVSPGFVKGNEQFF
TGCAGCGTCTCGCCGGGATTTGTAAAGGGCAATGAGCAGTTCTTC
>TRBD1|.|TRBV12-3/TRBV12-4|TRBJ2-1
CASSGGGQGKGEQFF
TGTGCCAGCTCCGGAGGGGGACAGGGGAAGGGTGAGCAGTTCTTC
>TRBD1|.|TRBV14|TRBJ2-5
CASSQGRDRQETQYF
TGTGCCAGCAGCCAAGGCCGGGACAGGCAAGAGACCCAGTACTTC
>.|.|TRBV4-3|TRBJ2-1
CASSQDPVSDAYNEQFF
TGCGCCAGCAGCCAAGATCCGGTGAGTGATGCCTACAATGAGCAGTTCTTC
>.|.|TRBV29-1|TRBJ2-5
CSVEGVREF
TGCAGCGTTGAAGGAGTCCGGGAGTTC
>TRBD1|few|TRBV20-1|TRBJ2-3
CSATWTGISTDTQYF
TGCAGTGCTACCTGGACAGGGATCAGCACAGATACGCAGTATTTT
>TRBD2|few|TRBV5-5|TRBJ2-5
CASSLLAVETQYF
TGTGCCAGCAGCTTACTAGCGGTAGAGACCCAGTACTTC
>TRBD2|few|TRBV7-8|TRBJ2-7
CASSLLGSGLAYEQYF
TGTGCCAGCAGCTTACTAGGGAGCGGACTAGCCTACGAGCAGTACTTC
>.|.|TRBV7-2|TRBJ2-1
CASSSDGAPYNEQFF
TGTGCCAGCAGCTCGGACGGTGCCCCCTACAATGAGCAGTTCTTC